These T cell receptor beta chains were read from a single sample in a study of Tregs in tolerant kidney transplant recipients. Data came from immunoSEQ multiplex PCR; TCRdb stores just in-frame clones and leaves some out. The sample carries about 240,000 clones, approximately 84% recorded once. Sequencing was done on a sample of CD4+ T cells from blood. The receptors originated from a human donor in good health. Each CDR3 is given with its conserved first and last residue. Each record gives: D gene, clone size, V gene, J gene, CDR3 protein, CDR3 DNA. D genes are given only for firm matches. Clone size is shown for a subset of rows, as once, few, many or a class of expanded clone.

>TRBD1|once|TRBV29-1|TRBJ2-2
CSVDVTGGSGELFF
TGCAGCGTTGACGTGACAGGGGGTAGCGGGGAGCTGTTTTTT
>NA|NA|TRBV6-6|TRBJ2-1
CASGQGRNEQFF
TGTGCCAGCGGTCAGGGGCGCAATGAGCAGTTCTTC
>NA|NA|TRBV30|TRBJ1-2
CAWSVGIGGYTF
TGTGCCTGGAGTGTGGGTATTGGTGGCTACACCTTC
>TRBD2|NA|TRBV4-2|TRBJ2-7
CASSQVRTGGPYEQYF
TGTGCCAGCAGCCAAGTCCGGACGGGGGGGCCCTACGAGCAGTACTTC
>TRBD2|NA|TRBV5-4|TRBJ2-1
CATQRESSYNEQFF
TGTGCCACCCAGCGGGAGAGCTCCTACAATGAGCAGTTCTTC
>NA|NA|TRBV2|TRBJ1-6
CASSFSGTNNSPLHF
TGTGCCAGCAGTTTCTCAGGCACAAATAATTCACCCCTCCACTTT
>NA|NA|TRBV20-1|TRBJ2-7
CSASSIYEQYF
TGCAGTGCTAGTTCCATCTACGAGCAGTACTTC
>NA|NA|TRBV19|TRBJ2-7
CASRAAELSIYEQYF
TGTGCCAGTAGGGCGGCGGAGTTGAGCATTTACGAGCAGTACTTC
>NA|NA|TRBV7-7|TRBJ2-2
CASSSDLVTGELFF
TGTGCTAGCAGCTCGGACTTGGTCACCGGGGAGCTGTTTTTT
>NA|NA|TRBV6-6|TRBJ2-7
CASSPGGAGGYHEQYF
TGTGCCAGCAGCCCCGGGGGGGCAGGGGGATACCACGAGCAGTACTTC
>NA|NA|TRBV15|TRBJ2-3
CATSRDRGPVSDTQYF
TGTGCCACCAGCAGAGATCGGGGACCCGTTTCAGATACGCAGTATTTT
>TRBD2|NA|TRBV4-1|TRBJ2-1
CASSQEGGGAGEQYNEQFF
TGCGCCAGCAGCCAAGAAGGAGGAGGAGCGGGAGAGCAATACAATGAGCAGTTCTTC
>TRBD1|NA|TRBV2|TRBJ1-5
CASRLTGGNSNQPQHF
TGTGCCAGCAGATTGACAGGGGGCAATAGCAATCAGCCCCAGCATTTT
>NA|NA|TRBV5-1|TRBJ2-3
CASSLASTDTQYF
TGCGCCAGCAGCTTGGCTAGCACAGATACGCAGTATTTT
>TRBD2|NA|TRBV30|TRBJ2-2
CSLAGGQGGELFF
TGTTCTTTGGCGGGGGGCCAGGGCGGGGAGCTGTTTTTT
>TRBD2|NA|TRBV4-1|TRBJ2-1
CASSRGLAGFQSSYNEQFF
TGCGCCAGCAGCCGAGGGCTAGCGGGGTTTCAAAGCTCCTACAATGAGCAGTTCTTC
>NA|NA|TRBV27|TRBJ2-3
CASSLQGSPTDTQYF
TGTGCCAGCAGTTTACAGGGATCCCCCACAGATACGCAGTATTTT
>NA|NA|TRBV4-2|TRBJ2-3
CASSQEVTSADTQYF
TGTGCCAGCAGCCAAGAAGTCACTTCAGCTGATACGCAGTATTTT
>NA|NA|TRBV6-4|TRBJ2-3
CASSDSRRGTDTQYF
TGTGCCAGCAGTGACTCCAGGAGGGGCACAGATACGCAGTATTTT
>TRBD1|NA|TRBV19|TRBJ2-3
CASSILRDRSTDTQYF
TGTGCCAGTAGTATCCTCCGGGACAGAAGCACAGATACGCAGTATTTT
>TRBD1|once|TRBV30|TRBJ2-7
CAWSLPGQLTYEQYF
TGTGCCTGGAGCTTACCGGGACAGCTCACCTACGAGCAGTACTTC
>NA|NA|TRBV27|TRBJ1-1
CASSFPRREIRKAFF
TGTGCCAGCAGTTTCCCTCGAAGGGAGATAAGAAAAGCTTTCTTT
>NA|few|TRBV25-1|TRBJ1-2
CASSGGRGYGYTF
TGTGCCAGCTCCGGGGGGCGGGGGTATGGCTACACCTTC
>TRBD2|once|TRBV5-4|TRBJ2-1
CASSLEGSGRVNEQFF
TGTGCCAGCAGCTTGGAGGGTAGCGGGAGGGTGAATGAGCAGTTCTTC
>NA|NA|TRBV9|TRBJ2-1
CASSTPGGAYNEQFF
TGTGCCAGCAGCACACCCGGAGGGGCCTACAATGAGCAGTTCTTC
>NA|NA|TRBV29-1|TRBJ2-4
CSVGTSGNIQYF
TGCAGCGTTGGAACCTCGGGCAACATTCAGTACTTC
>NA|NA|TRBV6-1|TRBJ2-2
CASSERSSRFVNTGELFF
TGTGCCAGCAGTGAACGGTCTAGCAGGTTTGTGAACACCGGGGAGCTGTTTTTT
>TRBD2|NA|TRBV19|TRBJ2-1
CASSMVAGVLNEQFF
TGTGCCAGTAGTATGGTAGCGGGAGTGCTCAATGAGCAGTTCTTC
>NA|NA|TRBV9|TRBJ1-3
CASRAGTTGNTIYF
TGTGCCAGCAGGGCAGGGACGACTGGAAACACCATATATTTT
>NA|few|TRBV5-1|TRBJ1-2
CASSPYSGINYGYTF
TGCGCCAGCAGCCCCTACAGCGGGATTAACTATGGCTACACCTTC
>NA|few|TRBV7-9|TRBJ2-2
CASSHPPQTGELFF
TGTGCCAGCAGCCACCCACCTCAGACCGGGGAGCTGTTTTTT
>TRBD2|NA|TRBV10-1|TRBJ2-2
CASSSGTNMAGELFF
TGCGCCAGCAGTTCCGGGACTAATATGGCCGGGGAGCTGTTTTTT
>NA|NA|TRBV18|TRBJ2-7
CASSPQARTNEQYF
TGTGCCAGCTCACCACAAGCCCGGACCAACGAGCAGTACTTC
>TRBD2|NA|TRBV7-2|TRBJ2-3
CASSRDYLTNTQYF
TGTGCCAGCAGCAGGGACTACCTCACAAATACGCAGTATTTT
>TRBD1|NA|TRBV11-2|TRBJ1-4
CASSLGVRDRGEKLFF
TGCGCCAGCAGCTTAGGGGTCCGGGACAGGGGAGAAAAACTGTTTTTT
>NA|NA|TRBV6-5|TRBJ2-7
CASRRSGTDNYEQYF
TGTGCCAGCAGAAGATCCGGGACCGACAACTACGAGCAGTACTTC
>NA|few|TRBV5-1|TRBJ2-5
CASSLGAQETQYF
TGCGCCAGCAGCTTGGGGGCACAAGAGACCCAGTACTTC
>NA|NA|TRBV6-5|TRBJ2-3
CASSYSGGGDTQYF
TGTGCCAGCAGTTACTCGGGCGGCGGGGATACGCAGTATTTT
>TRBD1|few|TRBV6-1|TRBJ2-1
CASRPGQGSYNEQFF
TGTGCCAGCAGGCCGGGACAGGGGTCCTACAATGAGCAGTTCTTC
>TRBD1|NA|TRBV7-6|TRBJ1-6
CASSLASTGVSPLHF
TGTGCCAGCAGCTTAGCGTCGACAGGGGTGTCACCCCTCCACTTT